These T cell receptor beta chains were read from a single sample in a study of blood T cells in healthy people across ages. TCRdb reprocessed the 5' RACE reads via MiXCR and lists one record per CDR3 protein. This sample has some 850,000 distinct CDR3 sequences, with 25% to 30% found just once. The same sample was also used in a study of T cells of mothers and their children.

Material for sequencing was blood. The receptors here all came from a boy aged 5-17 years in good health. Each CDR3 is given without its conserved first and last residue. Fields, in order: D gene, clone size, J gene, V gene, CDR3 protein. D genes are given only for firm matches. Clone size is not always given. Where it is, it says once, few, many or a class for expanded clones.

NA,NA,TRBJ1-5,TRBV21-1,AGRAEGTGYNQPQH
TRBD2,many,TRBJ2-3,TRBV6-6,ASSRTAGGNRDTQY
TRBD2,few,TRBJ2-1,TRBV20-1,SARTSASNEQF
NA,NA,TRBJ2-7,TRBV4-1,ASSRDRAIAYEQY
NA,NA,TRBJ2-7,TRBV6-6,ASSPAAYEQY
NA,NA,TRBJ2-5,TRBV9,ASSVAGREGETQY
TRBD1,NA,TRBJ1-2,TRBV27,ASSLTGVDGYT
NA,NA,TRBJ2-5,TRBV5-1,ASSFDIQETQY
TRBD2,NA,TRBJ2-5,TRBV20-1,SADSSGGETQY
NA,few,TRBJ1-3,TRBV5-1,ASSLVGDLRNTIY
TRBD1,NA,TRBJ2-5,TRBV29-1,SVWDSEETQY
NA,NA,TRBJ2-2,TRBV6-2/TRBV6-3,ASRQVLTGELF
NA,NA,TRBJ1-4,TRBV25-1,ASSDPRGRDEKLF
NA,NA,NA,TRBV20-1,SARGQGLYEQY
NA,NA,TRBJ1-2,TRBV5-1,ASRSPGTLYGYT
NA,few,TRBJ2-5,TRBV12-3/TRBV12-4,ASSLPRTRGETQY
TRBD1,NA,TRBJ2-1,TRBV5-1,ASSLKGQGGLNEQF
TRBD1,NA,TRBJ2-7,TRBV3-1,ASSQVTGNEQY
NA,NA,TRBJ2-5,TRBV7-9,ASSHQRGLGETQY
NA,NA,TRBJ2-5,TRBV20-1,SAREGVPGNEQS
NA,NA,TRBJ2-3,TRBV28,ASSSPAAAGVREDTQY
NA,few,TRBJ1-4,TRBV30,AWSVGAGANEKLF
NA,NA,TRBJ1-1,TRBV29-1,SVGRTVNTEAF
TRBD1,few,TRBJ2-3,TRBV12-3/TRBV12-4,ASSPPGPTGGTDTQY
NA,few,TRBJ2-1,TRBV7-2,ASSLAPNEQF
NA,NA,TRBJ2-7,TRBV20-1,SARKDRSYEQY
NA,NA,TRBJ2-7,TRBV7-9,ASSLGRPPSYEQY
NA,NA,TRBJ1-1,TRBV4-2,ASSHPNQGLTEAF
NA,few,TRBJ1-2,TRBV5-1,ASSLNSGYT
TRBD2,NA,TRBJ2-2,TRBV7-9,ASSATPGLAGANTGELF
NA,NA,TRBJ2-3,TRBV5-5,ASSGRTGTDTQY
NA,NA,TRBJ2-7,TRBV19,ASSTTAPFGIEQY
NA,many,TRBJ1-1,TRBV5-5,ASSLVAWEAF
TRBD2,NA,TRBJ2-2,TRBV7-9,ASSLTSGVGELF
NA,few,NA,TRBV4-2,ASSQEGGGEQY
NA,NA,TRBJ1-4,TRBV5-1,ASSDGGFNEKLF
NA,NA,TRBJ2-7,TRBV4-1,ASSQGWGVSYEQY
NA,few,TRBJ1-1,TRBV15,ATSRDRGKNTETF
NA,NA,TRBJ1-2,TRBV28,ASSPEGGFLYGYT
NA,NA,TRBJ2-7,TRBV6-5,ASSRVGLEQY
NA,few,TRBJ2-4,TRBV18,ASSLAQTAKNIQY
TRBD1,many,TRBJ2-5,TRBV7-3,ASSRDRQETQY
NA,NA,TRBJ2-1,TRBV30,AWSRSGMNEQF
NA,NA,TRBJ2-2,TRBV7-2,ASSLRQKNTGELF
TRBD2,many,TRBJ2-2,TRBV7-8,ASSLSGGYTGELF
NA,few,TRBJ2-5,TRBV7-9,ASSLEDSHYQETQY
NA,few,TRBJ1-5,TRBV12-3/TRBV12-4,ASGDQPQH
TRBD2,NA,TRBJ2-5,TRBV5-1,ASTTTPGGEETQY
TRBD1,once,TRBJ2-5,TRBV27,ASSPFGTGYQETQY
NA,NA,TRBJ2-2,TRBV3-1,ASSPLITGELF
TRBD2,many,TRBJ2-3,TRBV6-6,ASSLSGGDTQY